These 9 T cell receptor beta chains were all obtained from the same sample, sequenced in a study of blood T cell repertoires in COVID-19. Profiled with immunoSEQ multiplex PCR; TCRdb holds only in-frame clones, not every one. The sample lists approximately 280,000 clones, around 86% occurring once. Sequenced sample: peripheral blood. The source of these receptors is a woman in her thirties who had recovered from COVID-19.

The chain links TRBV3-1 (or the pseudogene TRBV3-2) to TRBJ1-5; TRBD1 matches at 7 bases. Germline V lookup: CDR1 LGHDT, CDR2 YNNKEL (reference sequence). This CDR3 is 15 amino acids long. The V and J ends lost 0 bases and 4 bases, in that order; junction bases with no gene match: 3. CDR3 sequence reads: CASSQDRGWNQPQHF. For the CDR3, the DNA is TGTGCCAGCAGCCAAGACAGGGGGTGGAATCAGCCCCAGCATTTT.

The chain links TRBV2 to TRBJ2-5, with 7 bases matching TRBD1. The V gene's germline CDR1 is SNHLY and CDR2 FYNNEI. V shed 6 bases, J shed 3 bases, and the junction held 10 bases outside the gene matches. This CDR3 is 15 amino acids long. The CDR3 sequence: CASSAPRGREETQYF. As DNA, the CDR3 is TGTGCCAGCAGCGCCCCTAGGGGGCGAGAAGAGACCCAGTACTTC. The full variable domain, with the rest looked up from reference TRBV2 and TRBJ2-5, is EPEVTQTPSHQVTQMGQEVILRCVPISNHLYFYWYRQILGQKVEFLVSFYNNEISEKSEIFDDQFSVERPDGSNFTLKIRSTKLEDSAMYFCASSAPRGREETQYFGPGTRLLVL.

The chain employs TRBV7-2 and TRBJ2-7, with 11 bases that match TRBD2. This CDR3 region has 16 residues. From germline, CDR1 is SGHTA and CDR2 FQGNSA. The trim removed 5 bases at V and 3 bases at J, leaving 9 bases unmatched. CDR3 DNA sequence: TGTGCCAGCAGCCCAGAAGGGACTAGCGGTTTCTACGAGCAGTACTTC. It codes for CASSPEGTSGFYEQYF.

The chain links TRBV30 to TRBJ1-1, with D perhaps matching TRBD1 (5 bases). This CDR3 region has 12 residues. Per the germline V gene, CDR1 is GTSNPN and CDR2 is SVGIG (reference sequence). V lost 3 bases to trimming and J lost 7 bases, with 12 bases between them. The CDR3 spells CAWSPREVEAFF. CDR3 coding DNA: TGTGCCTGGAGCCCCAGGGAGGTTGAAGCTTTCTTT.

The genes are TRBV7-8 and TRBJ2-3; D not certain. The CDR3 has 13 residues. Germline CDR1 and CDR2: SGHVS and FQNEAQ. V was cut by 1 base and J by 5 bases, with 7 bases left in between. CDR3: CASSLGAEDTQYF. The CDR3 DNA sequence: TGTGCCAGCAGCTTAGGGGCCGAAGATACGCAGTATTTT. Filled out from reference TRBV7-8 and TRBJ2-3, the complete variable domain reads GAGVSQSPRYKVAKRGQDVALRCDPISGHVSLFWYQQALGQGPEFLTYFQNEAQLDKSGLPSDRFFAERPEGSVSTLKIQRTQQEDSAVYLCASSLGAEDTQYFGPGTRLTVL.

This rearrangement joins TRBV6-6 to TRBJ1-2, with D maybe TRBD1 (5 bases). Trimming removed 6 bases from V and 7 bases from J, with 15 bases in between. Per germline, CDR1 MNHNY and CDR2 SVGAGI (reference sequence). This CDR3 spans 13 amino acids. The CDR3 DNA sequence: TGTGCCAGCAGCTTCATGGGGGACTCTGGCTACACCTTC. This sequence encodes CASSFMGDSGYTF.

The chain is built from TRBV30 and TRBJ2-7; tentatively, D is TRBD1 (6 bases). Germline V CDR1 and CDR2: GTSNPN, SVGIG (reference sequence). The length of the CDR3 is 15 residues. Trimming pared 1 base from V and 2 bases from J, leaving 15 bases between. Here the CDR3 reads CAWSGASGAAYEQYF. The CDR3 DNA follows: TGTGCCTGGAGTGGAGCGTCAGGGGCCGCCTACGAGCAGTACTTC.

CDR3 sequence reads: CASSYGRRTYEQYF. CDR3 sequence (DNA): TGTGCCAGCAGTTACGGGCGCCGAACCTACGAGCAGTACTTC. The chain has TRBV6-5 and TRBJ2-7, with D uncertain. From germline, CDR1 is MNHEY and CDR2 SVGAGI. This CDR3 region has 14 residues. V lost 2 bases and J 2 bases, leaving 10 bases between the germline ends.

V is TRBV3-1 (or the pseudogene TRBV3-2) and J is TRBJ2-3, with unresolved D. V dropped 1 base and J dropped 0 bases, with 14 bases sitting between them. The CDR3 totals 17 residues. Germline lookup yields CDR1 LGHDT and CDR2 YNNKEL (reference sequence). The CDR3 spells CASSQVLYPSSTDTQYF. CDR3 bases: TGTGCCAGCAGCCAAGTACTTTACCCCTCCAGCACAGATACGCAGTATTTT.